This T cell receptor (beta chain) was documented in a study of blood T cell repertoires in COVID-19. Study-level background: Donors in the United States, Italy and Spain gave samples during acute or convalescent COVID-19.

Some clones are missing from TCRdb's copy, which holds only in-frame ones; the method was immunoSEQ multiplex PCR. There are approximately 25,000 clones in the sample; around three quarters occur only once, and roughly 40% lies in the top ten. This clone was counted ten times or more. V lost 5 bases, J lost 9 bases, and 7 bases stayed unmatched. The CDR3 spans 14 residues. Germline CDR1 and CDR2: SGHTA and FQGTGA. Sequenced sample: peripheral blood. V usage is TRBV7-3 and J usage is TRBJ1-6, with TRBD1 identical over 7 bases. The clonotype originates from a woman older than 75 with acute or convalescent COVID-19. CDR3 nucleotides: TGTGCCAGCAGCCCGACAGGGAGTCGTTCACCCCTCCACTTT. Its protein product is CASSPTGSRSPLHF.